Following are 20 T cell receptor beta chains from one sample sequenced in a study of shared clonotypes between healthy human individuals. Profiled with immunoSEQ multiplex PCR; TCRdb holds only in-frame clones, not every one. The repertoire has approximately 2.5 million clones, just over 90% of them found once; the top ten carry under 0.15%. The specimen sequenced was naive CD4+ T cells sorted from blood. Documented subset: CD45RA+ positively selected. The receptors derive from a man younger than 35 in good health.

V usage is TRBV5-4 and J usage is TRBJ2-4, with 8 bases identical to TRBD2. The V segment lost 0 bases and the J segment 7 bases; nucleotides outside the gene matches: 6. In germline, CDR1 is SGHNT, CDR2 YYREEE (reference sequence). This CDR3 spans 15 amino acids. The CDR3 nucleotides are TGTGCCAGCAGCTTGGGGGGACTAGATAGGAACATTCAGTACTTC. Translating it yields CASSLGGLDRNIQYF.

The chain combines TRBV15 with TRBJ1-4, with D possibly TRBD1 on 6 matching bases. V lost 4 bases and J lost 1, with 7 bases in between. CDR3 length: 14 amino acids. Germline lookup yields CDR1 LNHNV and CDR2 YYDKDF (reference sequence). The DNA for the CDR3 is TGTGCCACCAGCATACAGGGAACTAATGAAAAACTGTTTTTT. This gives the protein CATSIQGTNEKLFF.

This chain connects TRBV5-1 to TRBJ2-2; D call uncertain. Germline CDR1 and CDR2: SGHRS and YFSETQ. V was shortened by 4 bases and J by 0 bases, with 10 bases between the two germline ends. CDR3 length: 15 amino acids. The CDR3 nucleotides are TGCGCCAGCAGCCCCGAACCATCGAACACCGGGGAGCTGTTTTTT. Amino acids: CASSPEPSNTGELFF.

The chain combines TRBV5-6 with TRBJ2-4, with a weak D call TRBD2 (7 bases). The CDR3 is made up of 13 amino acids. The germline CDR1 and CDR2 sequences are SGHDT and YYEEEE. V shed 3 bases and J shed 5 bases, with 9 bases lying between them. The CDR3 DNA reads as TGTGCCAGCAGCTGGGAGGGGGAAAACATTCAGTACTTC. It yields the protein CASSWEGENIQYF.

The chain has TRBV27 and TRBJ1-6; D perhaps matches TRBD1 (5 bases). The length of the CDR3 is 13 residues. The V and J ends lost 6 bases and 9 bases respectively, with 12 bases between them. Germline V gene lookup returns CDR1 MNHEY and CDR2 SMNVEV (reference sequence). CDR3 residues: CASSGLRGSPLHF. CDR3 nucleotides: TGTGCCAGCAGCGGACTAAGGGGTTCACCCCTCCACTTT.

This chain uses TRBV12-5 with TRBJ2-5, with D perhaps TRBD2 (6 bases). V dropped 2 bases and J dropped 5 bases, with 15 bases sitting between them. The CDR3 has 15 residues. The germline gives CDR1 LGHNT, CDR2 FRNRAP. In DNA, the CDR3 is TGTGCTAGTGGTTTGTTGGCGGGGCGGTCGGAGACCCAGTACTTC. Amino acids: CASGLLAGRSETQYF. Drawing the rest from reference TRBV12-5 and TRBJ2-5, the complete variable domain is DARVTQTPRHKVTEMGQEVTMRCQPILGHNTVFWYRQTMMQGLELLAYFRNRAPLDDSGMPKDRFSAEMPDATLATLKIQPSEPRDSAVYFCASGLLAGRSETQYFGPGTRLLVL.

This clone was seen more than once but under ten times. The V call is TRBV30, the J call TRBJ1-5; D ambiguous. V dropped 1 base and J dropped 4 bases, with 5 bases sitting between them. The CDR3 spans 12 residues. Per germline, CDR1 GTSNPN and CDR2 SVGIG (reference sequence). CDR3 amino acids: CAWSARNQPQHF. The CDR3 coding sequence is TGTGCCTGGAGTGCTCGTAATCAGCCCCAGCATTTT.

The chain combines TRBV19 with TRBJ1-2, with 8 bases that match TRBD1. Germline V gene data show CDR1 as LNHDA and CDR2 as SQIVND (reference sequence). This CDR3 has 15 amino acids. J lost 5 bases, V lost 8 bases, and 13 bases had no gene match. As DNA, the CDR3 is TGTGCCAGTCCAAAGGAGGACAGGGAAAGGTATGGCTACACCTTC. It is translated as CASPKEDRERYGYTF.

The chain joins TRBV21-1 to TRBJ1-5; TRBD1 is the table's D call, not checked against the DNA. TRBV21-1 is assigned pseudogene status. There are 14 residues in the CDR3. DNA for the CDR3: TGTGCCAGCAGCATACAGGGGGGGAATCAGCCCCAGCATTTT. Its protein product is CASSIQGGNQPQHF.

The rearrangement joins TRBV6-6 to TRBJ1-2; 11 nucleotides line up with TRBD1. Germline values: CDR1 MNHNY, CDR2 SVGAGI (reference sequence). Losses at the gene ends were 5 bases for V and 8 bases for J; bases not matched to a gene: 7. The CDR3 totals 14 residues. This chain's CDR3 is CASSTGQGARGYTF. The CDR3 region has the DNA TGTGCCAGCAGTACCGGACAGGGGGCGCGAGGCTACACCTTC.

The genes are TRBV5-6 and TRBJ2-5; D is uncertain. The CDR3 totals 11 residues. Germline V gene sequence: CDR1 SGHDT, CDR2 YYEEEE. V lost 7 bases and J lost 3, with 7 bases in between. The CDR3 DNA follows: TGTGCCAGCCCTCCCGAAGAGACCCAGTACTTC. Its translation: CASPPEETQYF. Full variable domain (outside the CDR3, taken from reference TRBV5-6 and TRBJ2-5): DAGVTQSPTHLIKTRGQQVTLRCSPKSGHDTVSWYQQALGQGPQFIFQYYEEEERQRGNFPDRFSGHQFPNYSSELNVNALLLGDSALYLCASPPEETQYFGPGTRLLVL.

The chain links TRBV5-1 to TRBJ1-1, with no clear D. This CDR3 has 16 residues. The germline gives CDR1 SGHRS, CDR2 YFSETQ. Trimming removed 3 bases at V and 0 bases at J, with 15 bases between. The CDR3 DNA reads as TGCGCCAGCAGCTCAAACAGAAGACTTATGAACACTGAAGCTTTCTTT. Translating gives CASSSNRRLMNTEAFF.

The rearrangement uses TRBV11-2 and TRBJ2-5, with 9 bases aligning to TRBD1. CDR3 size: 19 residues. Germline lookup yields CDR1 SGHAT and CDR2 FQNNGV. Trimming at V came to 4 bases and at J to 4 bases, leaving 19 bases not matched to a gene. Here the CDR3 reads CASSSRGTGKGLAAETQYF. The CDR3 region has the DNA TGTGCCAGCAGCTCGAGAGGGACAGGGAAGGGACTTGCAGCAGAGACCCAGTACTTC.

The chain employs TRBV5-1 and TRBJ2-7, with no clear D. Germline V gene lookup returns CDR1 SGHRS and CDR2 YFSETQ. The V gene lost 0 bases and the J gene lost 3 bases, with 13 bases spanning the gap. There are 15 residues in the CDR3. CDR3 sequence reads: CASSLGSSRLYEQYF. CDR3 DNA sequence: TGCGCCAGCAGCTTGGGGTCGTCGCGACTCTACGAGCAGTACTTC.

A few counts support this clone. The V gene is TRBV6-1, the J gene TRBJ1-6, with TRBD1 matching over 7 bases. Germline V CDR1 and CDR2: MNHNS, SASEGT. With 7 bases clipped from V and 8 bases from J, the junction kept 5 bases outside the gene matches. The CDR3 is 13 residues long. The CDR3 DNA follows: TGTGCCAGCATTAAGACAGGGCATTCACCCCTCCACTTT. It translates to CASIKTGHSPLHF.

The rearrangement uses TRBV5-1 and TRBJ2-5, with TRBD2 matching over 10 bases. The V gene end was trimmed by 4 bases and the J gene end by 2 bases; junction bases not matched to a gene: 5. There are 15 residues in the CDR3. Germline V gives CDR1 SGHRS, CDR2 YFSETQ. The CDR3 DNA is TGCGCCAGCAGCCAAATAGCGGGAGGACAAGAGACCCAGTACTTC. It translates to CASSQIAGGQETQYF.

The chain links TRBV5-6 to TRBJ2-2; D remains unclear. CDR3 length equals 12 residues. V was trimmed by 2 bases and J by 8 bases, leaving 7 bases between them. CDR1 is SGHDT, CDR2 YYEEEE, per germline. The CDR3 sequence: CASSFLGGELFF. CDR3 DNA sequence: TGTGCCAGCAGCTTTCTGGGAGGGGAGCTGTTTTTT.

Points on this clone: Distinct nucleotide sequences in the sample also encode this CDR3. The chain is built from TRBV9 and TRBJ2-7; 11 nucleotides agree with TRBD2. The trim removed 1 base at V and 6 bases at J, leaving 0 bases unmatched. The CDR3 runs to 13 residues. From germline, CDR1 is SGDLS and CDR2 YYNGEE. Written as DNA, the CDR3 is TGTGCCAGCAGCGTAACTAGCGGGAGCGAGCAGTACTTC. Translating it yields CASSVTSGSEQYF.

This clone was detected only once. The V call is TRBV10-3, the J call TRBJ2-1; tentatively, D is TRBD2 (7 bases). Germline V CDR1 and CDR2: ENHRY, SYGVKD. The CDR3 totals 14 residues. V was trimmed by 11 bases and J by 6 bases, leaving 20 bases between them. In nucleotides, the CDR3 is TGTGCCTCAAGTCGGGGGGCCGATAGCAATGAGCAGTTCTTC. It yields the protein CASSRGADSNEQFF.

This chain connects TRBV30 to TRBJ2-2, with 13 bases lining up with TRBD2. CDR3 length: 15 amino acids. V trimming: 4 bases; J trimming: 2 bases; junction bases outside the gene matches: 1. Germline-derived CDR1 and CDR2 are GTSNPN and SVGIG (reference sequence). In DNA form, the CDR3 reads TGTGCCTGGAAGGGACTAGCGGGAAACACCGGGGAGCTGTTTTTT. Protein product: CAWKGLAGNTGELFF. Filled out from reference TRBV30 and TRBJ2-2, the complete variable domain reads SQTIHQWPATLVQPVGSPLSLECTVEGTSNPNLYWYRQAAGRGLQLLFYSVGIGQISSEVPQNLSASRPQDRQFILSSKKLLLSDSGFYLCAWKGLAGNTGELFFGEGSRLTVL.